The 29 T cell receptor beta chains below were found in one sample sequenced in a study of cytomegalovirus exposure and HLA in healthy donors. PCR primers comprised 60 Vbeta and 13 Jbeta primers. Sequencing was performed with immunoSEQ multiplex PCR; in TCRdb, only in-frame clones are kept and a portion is missing. This table has fewer than 95,000 clones, 76% appearing once. The sample consisted of PBMCs. These receptors were obtained from a man between 40 and 49 years old in good health and CMV-seronegative.

V gene TRBV30 combines with J gene TRBJ2-7, with D unclear. V was trimmed by 2 bases and J by 0 bases, leaving 8 bases between them. There are 13 residues in the CDR3. CDR1 is GTSNPN and CDR2 is SVGIG in the germline V gene (reference sequence). The CDR3 protein is CAWSLQDSYEQYF. Here the CDR3 DNA reads TGTGCCTGGAGTCTCCAGGACTCCTACGAGCAGTACTTC.

This sequence joins TRBV5-1 and TRBJ2-7, with 8 bases aligning to TRBD1. The junction had 6 bases not matched to a gene; V was cut back by 3 bases and J by 4 bases. There are 14 residues in the CDR3. Per the germline V gene, CDR1 is SGHRS and CDR2 is YFSETQ. CDR3 loop: CASSSGQGRYEQYF. The CDR3 DNA is TGCGCCAGCAGCTCCGGACAGGGAAGATACGAGCAGTACTTC.

This clone was counted a single time. The chain has TRBV14 and TRBJ2-5; a weak D match, TRBD2 (6 bases). Germline loops: CDR1 SGHDN, CDR2 FVKESK. The germline V and J ends were trimmed by 4 bases and 5 bases, with 17 bases remaining between them. CDR3 length equals 15 residues. As DNA, the CDR3 is TGTGCCAGCAGCCTTATCCAGGGACGGGGGGAGACCCAGTACTTC. It encodes CASSLIQGRGETQYF.

The chain recombines TRBV30 with TRBJ1-2; no firm D call. The CDR3 has 13 residues. Trimming cost V 0 bases and J 8 bases, with 13 bases left between them. CDR1 and CDR2 (germline): GTSNPN, SVGIG (reference sequence). The CDR3 sequence is CAWSVGLASGYTF. The CDR3, as DNA: TGTGCCTGGAGTGTAGGGTTAGCTAGCGGCTACACCTTC.

The rearrangement links TRBV12-2 to TRBJ1-4; TRBD1 is the table's D call and was not checked against the DNA. TRBV12-2 is a pseudogene. CDR3 length: 18 amino acids. The CDR3 protein is CASRLRDRAKNYGEKLFF. CDR3 coding DNA: TGTGCAAGTCGCTTGAGGGACAGAGCCAAAAACTACGGTGAAAAACTGTTTTTT.

The chain links TRBV13 to TRBJ1-2; a weak D match, TRBD1 (6 bases). Germline V gene data show CDR1 as PRHDT and CDR2 as FYEKMQ (reference sequence). This CDR3 comprises 14 residues. Trimming took 3 bases from V and 2 from J, leaving 10 bases between them. The CDR3 loop reads CASSLKGENYGYTF. DNA for the CDR3: TGTGCCAGCAGCTTGAAGGGGGAGAACTATGGCTACACCTTC.

The chain couples TRBV27 to TRBJ1-5; possible D gene TRBD1, 6 bases. The CDR3 has 15 residues. Per the germline V gene, CDR1 is MNHEY and CDR2 is SMNVEV (reference sequence). V lost 2 bases and J 3 bases, leaving 11 bases between the germline ends. The CDR3 DNA reads TGTGCCAGCAGTTTAGAGGGGGTCATCAATCAGCCCCAGCATTTT. Its translation: CASSLEGVINQPQHF.

This clone was detected only once. The gene calls are TRBV5-6 and TRBJ2-5; TRBD1 agrees at 8 bases. Near its end, the DNA agrees better with TRBJ2-7, so the J call may be wrong. Germline-derived CDR1 and CDR2 are SGHDT and YYEEEE. This CDR3 is 14 amino acids long. CDR3: CASSLAGQAYEQYF. The DNA for the CDR3 is TGTGCCAGCAGCTTGGCGGGACAGGCCTACGAGCAGTACTTC.

The rearrangement links TRBV5-6 to TRBJ1-5; weak D call: TRBD1 (6 bases). The CDR3 has 16 residues. Germline V gene sequence: CDR1 SGHDT, CDR2 YYEEEE. The germline V and J ends were trimmed by 2 bases and 3 bases, with 15 bases remaining between them. Here the CDR3 DNA reads TGTGCCAGCAGCTTTCAAGGGGACAAGTTCAATCAGCCCCAGCATTTT. Encoded protein: CASSFQGDKFNQPQHF.

The J gene is TRBJ2-5, the V gene TRBV4-3, with D perhaps TRBD1 (6 bases). The J call may be faulty, since TRBJ2-7 better matches the DNA end. The CDR3 has 15 residues. CDR1 is LGHNA and CDR2 is YSLEER in the germline V gene. CDR3 amino acids: CASSQGSQGIYEQYF. The DNA for the CDR3 is TGCGCCAGCAGCCAAGGGAGTCAGGGGATCTACGAGCAGTACTTC.

The J gene is TRBJ2-2, the V gene TRBV5-6; a weak D match, TRBD2 (5 bases). V gave up 4 bases and J gave up 1 base, with 14 bases separating them. This CDR3 contains 16 residues. Per the germline V gene, CDR1 is SGHDT and CDR2 is YYEEEE. The CDR3 DNA is TGTGCCAGCAGCCCCCAGCCCGGGGTGAACACCGGGGAGCTGTTTTTT. Translated: CASSPQPGVNTGELFF.

This chain links TRBV28 with TRBJ2-3, with 11 bases that match TRBD2. The CDR3 is 16 residues long. Germline lookup yields CDR1 MDHEN and CDR2 SYDVKM. The trim removed 3 bases at V and 0 bases at J, leaving 2 bases unmatched. As DNA, the CDR3 is TGTGCCAGCAGTTTGGGACTAGCGGTTAGCACAGATACGCAGTATTTT. This translates into CASSLGLAVSTDTQYF.

This rearrangement joins TRBV15 to TRBJ2-2, with D tentatively TRBD1 (6 bases). The germline V gene encodes CDR1 LNHNV and CDR2 YYDKDF (reference sequence). The CDR3 has 16 residues. V lost 1 base and J 0 bases, leaving 9 bases between the germline ends. CDR3 loop: CATSRGGTPNTGELFF. The DNA for the CDR3 is TGTGCCACCAGCAGAGGTGGGACACCGAACACCGGGGAGCTGTTTTTT.

The chain carries TRBV28 and TRBJ2-5; TRBD1 matches at 8 bases. The junction had 8 bases not matched to a gene; V was cut back by 6 bases and J by 5 bases. The CDR3 spans 14 residues. Germline CDR1 is MDHEN and CDR2 is SYDVKM. The chain's CDR3 is CASSPGGGRETQYF. The DNA for the CDR3 is TGTGCCAGCAGCCCAGGGGGCGGTCGGGAGACCCAGTACTTC.

This rearrangement joins TRBV19 to TRBJ1-5; no definite D call. The germline V gene has CDR1 LNHDA and CDR2 SQIVND (reference sequence). CDR3 length: 18 amino acids. Trimming left V 6 bases short and J 0 bases short, with 21 bases between. The CDR3 sequence: CASSTIGLSSYSNQPQHF. The CDR3 DNA reads TGTGCCAGTAGCACTATCGGACTAAGTAGTTATAGCAATCAGCCCCAGCATTTT.

This clone was observed a single time. This rearrangement joins TRBV27 to TRBJ2-2; 8 positions match TRBD1. The CDR3 is 14 amino acids. J was trimmed by 5 bases and V by 8 bases; bases with no gene match: 7. From germline, CDR1 is MNHEY and CDR2 SMNVEV (reference sequence). CDR3 nucleotide sequence: TGTGCCAGCGGACAGGGAGGTTATACCGGGGAGCTGTTTTTT. This encodes CASGQGGYTGELFF.

About this clone itself: At one boundary the junction diverges from the germline segment, which might be a read error. V and J are TRBV11-1 and TRBJ2-3; tentatively, D is TRBD1 (6 bases). The germline CDR1 and CDR2 sequences are SGHAT and FQDESV (reference sequence). The CDR3 sequence is 12 residues long. CDR3 sequence reads: CASSQLQGEGNF. The DNA for the CDR3 is TGTGCCAGCAGTCAGCTACAGGGAGAGGGGAATTTT.

This clone has more than one count but fewer than ten. V and J are TRBV28 and TRBJ1-2, with 8 nucleotides matching TRBD1. Germline V lookup: CDR1 MDHEN, CDR2 SYDVKM. Trimming at V came to 7 bases and at J to 8 bases, leaving 6 bases not matched to a gene. The CDR3 runs 12 residues. The CDR3 region is CASKQGAEGYTF. CDR3 DNA sequence: TGTGCCAGCAAGCAGGGGGCGGAAGGCTACACCTTC.

The chain carries TRBV5-4 and TRBJ2-4; TRBD1 aligns across 7 bases. CDR1 and CDR2 from the germline V gene are SGHNT and YYREEE (reference sequence). The CDR3 spans 15 residues. J gave up 1 base and V 1 base, and 2 bases lay outside the gene matches. CDR3 region: CASSLLQGAKNIQYF. The CDR3 nucleotides read TGTGCCAGCAGCTTGCTACAGGGGGCCAAAAACATTCAGTACTTC. The full variable domain, in which reference TRBV5-4 and TRBJ2-4 provide the parts outside the CDR3, is ETGVTQSPTHLIKTRGQQVTLRCSSQSGHNTVSWYQQALGQGPQFIFQYYREEENGRGNFPPRFSGLQFPNYSSELNVNALELDDSALYLCASSLLQGAKNIQYFGAGTRLSVL.

The sample holds a few counts of this clone. The rearrangement uses TRBV10-3 and TRBJ2-5, with D perhaps matching TRBD2 (5 bases). From germline, CDR1 is ENHRY and CDR2 SYGVKD. V was cut by 1 base and J by 1 base, with 10 bases left in between. CDR3 size: 15 residues. The CDR3 nucleotides are TGTGCCATCAGTGAGTTTAGGGAGCCCCAAGAGACCCAGTACTTC. Residues: CAISEFREPQETQYF.

As concerns this clone: This specimen includes other DNA sequences encoding the same CDR3. This chain connects TRBV13 to TRBJ1-6; D is possibly TRBD1 (5 bases). The CDR3 extends over 16 amino acids. CDR1 and CDR2 (germline): PRHDT, FYEKMQ (reference sequence). V lost 2 bases and J 8 bases, leaving 16 bases between the germline ends. CDR3 residues: CASSLSMQGTDSPLHF. DNA of the CDR3: TGTGCCAGCAGCTTATCCATGCAGGGAACCGATTCACCCCTCCACTTT.

In its sample, this clone was seen once. This chain connects TRBV13 to TRBJ1-2; D is perhaps TRBD1 (5 bases). This CDR3 has 14 amino acids. V shed 3 bases and J shed 0 bases, with 8 bases lying between them. Germline CDR1 PRHDT, CDR2 FYEKMQ (reference sequence). CDR3 in amino acids: CASSLDISNYGYTF. CDR3 DNA: TGTGCCAGCAGCTTGGACATCTCTAACTATGGCTACACCTTC.

The chain uses TRBV7-2 and TRBJ2-7, with 14 bases aligning to TRBD2. Germline assignment: CDR1 SGHTA and CDR2 FQGNSA. CDR3 length equals 18 residues. V was clipped by 8 bases and J by 1 base; unmatched bases: 13. The CDR3 protein is CASCQGLAGGPSSYEQYF. CDR3 in DNA: TGTGCCAGCTGCCAAGGACTAGCGGGGGGACCTAGTTCCTACGAGCAGTACTTC.

The chain carries TRBV6-5 and TRBJ1-1; perhaps TRBD1 as D (6 bases). The CDR3 is made up of 15 amino acids. Germline CDR1 reads MNHEY; CDR2 reads SVGAGI. The V and J ends lost 6 bases and 1 base respectively, with 15 bases between them. The CDR3 bases are TGTGCCAGCAGCCCCCCGACAGGAGCGAACACTGAAGCTTTCTTT. Protein product: CASSPPTGANTEAFF.

V and J are TRBV5-6 and TRBJ2-6, with D possibly TRBD1 on 6 matching bases. CDR1 and CDR2 from the germline V gene are SGHDT and YYEEEE. The CDR3 spans 15 residues. Trimming pared 0 bases from V and 8 bases from J, leaving 12 bases between. The CDR3 DNA follows: TGTGCCAGCAGCTTGGAGGCAGGGGTAACCAACGTCCTGACTTTC. Residues: CASSLEAGVTNVLTF.

The CDR3 DNA reads as TGTGCCAGCAGCGCGCGTGGCGGTGAGCAGTTCTTC. Amino acid sequence: CASSARGGEQFF. The chain employs TRBV7-3 and TRBJ2-1; D call uncertain. The germline gives CDR1 SGHTA, CDR2 FQGTGA. The ends were cut back, 5 bases at V and 9 bases at J, with 11 bases in the middle. This CDR3 is 12 amino acids long.

V and J are TRBV19 and TRBJ1-2, with 8 positions matching TRBD1. CDR3 length equals 13 residues. Germline values: CDR1 LNHDA, CDR2 SQIVND (reference sequence). Trimming at V came to 6 bases and at J to 3 bases, leaving 3 bases not matched to a gene. CDR3 DNA: TGTGCCAGTAGACCGGACAGGGACTATGGCTACACCTTC. Translation: CASRPDRDYGYTF.

The rearrangement links TRBV5-8 to TRBJ1-2, with D tentatively TRBD1 (5 bases). The CDR3 loop spans 13 amino acids. Trimming removed 1 base from V and 8 bases from J, with 12 bases in between. CDR1 SGHTS and CDR2 YDEGEE come from the germline V gene. This chain's CDR3 is CASSLYQGEGYTF. The DNA of the CDR3 is TGTGCCAGCAGCTTGTACCAGGGTGAAGGCTACACCTTC.

This sequence joins TRBV7-3 and TRBJ2-1, with 9 bases fitting TRBD2. Per germline, CDR1 SGHTA and CDR2 FQGTGA. The CDR3 runs 16 residues. Trimming took 2 bases from V and 6 from J; bases not matched to a gene: 8. The CDR3 region is CASSLQGRGGLNEQFF. The CDR3, as DNA: TGTGCCAGCAGCTTACAGGGGCGGGGGGGCCTCAATGAGCAGTTCTTC. Together with reference TRBV7-3 and TRBJ2-1, the CDR3 gives the full variable domain: GAGVSQTPSNKVTEKGKYVELRCDPISGHTALYWYRQSLGQGPEFLIYFQGTGAADDSGLPNDRFFAVRPEGSVSTLKIQRTERGDSAVYLCASSLQGRGGLNEQFFGPGTRLTVL.